The next 18 T cell receptor beta chains were all read from a single sample in a study of OX40 agonist ivuxolimab in advanced cancers. Receptors were amplified or captured by the immunoSEQ multiplex PCR assay. TCRdb limited this immuneACCESS table to in-frame rearrangements with V and J called. A share of clones is missing; checked studies link under half to unresolved V genes, and the rest is unexplained. The sample records under 65,000 clones, 91% of which are singletons. Clones ranked in the top ten supply about 0.46% of the sample. The material was CD4+ or CD8+ T cells sorted from blood, obtained in a trial of the OX40 agonist ivuxolimab. Receptors originate from an adult with an advanced solid tumor such as melanoma, head and neck, liver or kidney cancer.

The rearrangement joins TRBV7-9 to TRBJ2-2, with D possibly TRBD1 on 6 matching bases. Trimming took off 4 bases at V and 2 bases at J, with 17 bases between the two ends. The germline V gene encodes CDR1 SEHNR and CDR2 FQNEAQ (reference sequence). The CDR3 has 17 amino acids. The CDR3: CASSSESGTHNTGELFF. The DNA of the CDR3 is TGTGCCAGCAGCTCCGAATCCGGGACACACAACACCGGGGAGCTGTTTTTT. Full variable domain (rest looked up from reference TRBV7-9 and TRBJ2-2): DTGVSQNPRHKITKRGQNVTFRCDPISEHNRLYWYRQTLGQGPEFLTYFQNEAQLEKSRLLSDRFSAERPKGSFSTLEIQRTEQGDSAMYLCASSSESGTHNTGELFFGEGSRLTVL.

The chain joins TRBV19 to TRBJ2-7, with D possibly TRBD2 on 5 matching bases. Germline CDR1 and CDR2: LNHDA and SQIVND (reference sequence). This CDR3 region has 15 residues. With 5 bases removed from V and 3 bases from J, the gap between germline ends came to 17 bases. CDR3 region: CASSPSFSGSYEQYF. The DNA for the CDR3 is TGTGCCAGTAGTCCCTCCTTCTCGGGGAGCTACGAGCAGTACTTC.

This chain connects TRBV4-3 to TRBJ2-1; 8 bases align to TRBD2. This CDR3 has 17 residues. Unmatched junction bases numbered 8, after V lost 0 bases and J lost 4 bases. The germline gives CDR1 LGHNA, CDR2 YSLEER. The CDR3: CASSQDQSGSSYNEQFF. The CDR3 DNA is TGCGCCAGCAGCCAAGACCAGAGCGGGAGTTCGTACAATGAGCAGTTCTTC.

The chain recombines TRBV30 with TRBJ1-2, with TRBD1 matching over 7 bases. Germline V gene lookup returns CDR1 GTSNPN and CDR2 SVGIG (reference sequence). The V gene end was trimmed by 5 bases and the J gene end by 4 bases; junction bases not matched to a gene: 4. The CDR3 contains 12 residues. The CDR3: CAWGEGAYGYTF. Written as DNA, the CDR3 is TGTGCCTGGGGGGAGGGGGCCTATGGCTACACCTTC.

The V gene is TRBV19, the J gene TRBJ2-2; 10 bases are shared with TRBD2. CDR1 and CDR2 from the germline V gene are LNHDA and SQIVND (reference sequence). The V gene end was trimmed by 4 bases and the J gene end by 7 bases; junction bases not matched to a gene: 15. The CDR3 sequence is 18 residues long. The DNA of the CDR3 is TGTGCCAGTAGTAGTAGGAGCGGGAGGGCCTGGTCGAACGGGGAGCTGTTTTTT. Translated: CASSSRSGRAWSNGELFF.

The gene calls are TRBV15 and TRBJ2-7; 7 nucleotides match TRBD1. This CDR3 spans 15 amino acids. V gave up 0 bases and J gave up 2 bases; unmatched junction bases: 4. CDR1 is LNHNV and CDR2 is YYDKDF in the germline V gene (reference sequence). The CDR3 nucleotides are TGTGCCACCAGCAGAGAGACAGGGAGCCCCTACGAGCAGTACTTC. It encodes CATSRETGSPYEQYF.

Here the CDR3 reads CASSVALAGQETQYF. The CDR3 nucleotides are TGTGCCAGCAGCGTAGCACTAGCGGGCCAAGAGACCCAGTACTTC. This sequence joins TRBV9 and TRBJ2-5; TRBD2 matches at 9 bases. The length of the CDR3 is 15 residues. The V gene's germline CDR1 is SGDLS and CDR2 YYNGEE. With V trimmed by 0 bases and J by 1 base, 1 base remained unmatched.

The chain uses TRBV20-1 and TRBJ2-3; D gene uncertain. Germline V gene sequence: CDR1 DFQATT, CDR2 SNEGSKA (reference sequence). Trimming took off 5 bases at V and 3 bases at J, with 6 bases between the two ends. CDR3 length equals 11 residues. The CDR3 DNA reads TGCAGTGCTGAAGATACAGATACGCAGTATTTT. This encodes CSAEDTDTQYF.

This rearrangement joins TRBV6-6 to TRBJ2-3, with D possibly being TRBD2 (6 bases). The length of the CDR3 is 14 residues. Germline-derived CDR1 and CDR2 are MNHNY and SVGAGI (reference sequence). Deletions cut 6 bases from V and 3 bases from J, with 13 bases between. CDR3 in amino acids: CASSLSGKTDTQYF. DNA of the CDR3: TGTGCCAGCAGCCTTAGCGGCAAGACAGATACGCAGTATTTT.

This sequence joins TRBV11-3 and TRBJ1-4; possibly TRBD1 for D (5 bases). CDR3 length: 15 residues. The V gene lost 2 bases and the J gene lost 4 bases, with 11 bases spanning the gap. Germline CDR1 and CDR2: SGHNT and YENEEA. Here the CDR3 reads CASSLRRGLNEKLFF. The CDR3 DNA follows: TGTGCCAGCAGCTTAAGGCGGGGCCTTAATGAAAAACTGTTTTTT. The complete variable domain, with remaining parts taken from reference TRBV11-3 and TRBJ1-4, reads EAGVVQSPRYKIIEKKQPVAFWCNPISGHNTLYWYLQNLGQGPELLIRYENEEAVDDSQLPKDRFSAERLKGVDSTLKIQPAELGDSAVYLCASSLRRGLNEKLFFGSGTQLSVL.

This clone has just one count. The chain couples TRBV2 to TRBJ2-2; 8 nucleotides line up with TRBD1. The CDR3 extends over 16 amino acids. V lost 7 bases and J lost 7; bases outside the gene matches: 14. CDR1 SNHLY and CDR2 FYNNEI come from the germline V gene. The CDR3 nucleotides are TGTGCCAGCAACTCGGCCGGGACAGGAGGCGTCGGGGAGCTGTTTTTT. Protein: CASNSAGTGGVGELFF.

This clone was seen a single time. The V gene is TRBV19, the J gene TRBJ2-1; TRBD1 might be the D (7 bases). The CDR3 totals 17 residues. CDR1 is LNHDA and CDR2 is SQIVND in the germline V gene (reference sequence). V was clipped by 3 bases and J by 10 bases, with 25 bases between them. Here the CDR3 DNA reads TGTGCCAGTAGTATTCCTCCACAGGGGTCCTTCGGAGGGGAGCAGTTCTTC. Residues: CASSIPPQGSFGGEQFF. The complete variable domain, with remaining parts taken from reference TRBV19 and TRBJ2-1, reads DGGITQSPKYLFRKEGQNVTLSCEQNLNHDAMYWYRQDPGQGLRLIYYSQIVNDFQKGDIAEGYSVSREKKESFPLTVTSAQKNPTAFYLCASSIPPQGSFGGEQFFGPGTRLTVL.

The CDR3 reads CASSEQTNNEKLFF. CDR3 nucleotide sequence: TGCGCCAGCAGTGAGCAGACAAATAATGAAAAACTGTTTTTT. This sequence joins TRBV10-2 and TRBJ1-4, with D uncertain. The V end lost 2 bases, the J end lost 4 bases, and 8 bases lay between the germline ends. Germline lookup yields CDR1 WSHSY and CDR2 SAAADI. This CDR3 has 14 amino acids.

CDR3: CASSIQAGAANEQFF. CDR3 coding DNA: TGTGCCAGTAGTATTCAAGCGGGAGCTGCCAATGAGCAGTTCTTC. The genes are TRBV19 and TRBJ2-1, with 8 bases aligning to TRBD2. Germline V gene data show CDR1 as LNHDA and CDR2 as SQIVND (reference sequence). The CDR3 totals 15 residues. The ends lost 3 bases at V and 6 bases at J; junction bases unmatched: 7.

The chain is built from TRBV7-2 and TRBJ2-4; perhaps TRBD1 as D (5 bases). The CDR3 totals 16 residues. V lost 5 bases and J 3 bases, leaving 17 bases between the germline ends. The germline gives CDR1 SGHTA, CDR2 FQGNSA. The CDR3 coding sequence is TGTGCCAGCAGCCCCCCCAGGGTCTTGGTCAAAAACATTCAGTACTTC. This translates into CASSPPRVLVKNIQYF.

The V and J genes are TRBV6-5 and TRBJ1-1, with D possibly matching TRBD1 (5 bases). Trimming cost V 5 bases and J 1 base, with 8 bases left between them. There are 13 residues in the CDR3. CDR1 is MNHEY and CDR2 is SVGAGI in the germline V gene. In nucleotides, the CDR3 is TGTGCCAGCAGTGCCGACAGGAACACTGAAGCTTTCTTT. This gives the protein CASSADRNTEAFF.

The chain links TRBV14 to TRBJ2-1; perhaps TRBD1 as D (6 bases). From germline, CDR1 is SGHDN and CDR2 FVKESK. Trimming left V 1 base short and J 3 bases short, with 13 bases between. The CDR3 extends over 16 amino acids. CDR3 sequence: CASSQGLGQIYNEQFF. The DNA of the CDR3 is TGTGCCAGCAGCCAAGGTTTAGGACAGATCTACAATGAGCAGTTCTTC.

This clone has just a few counts. The chain couples TRBV5-1 to TRBJ2-7; 10 bases match TRBD1. Unmatched junction bases numbered 7, after V lost 0 bases and J lost 7 bases. The CDR3 spans 15 residues. CDR1 and CDR2 (germline): SGHRS, YFSETQ. CDR3 loop: CASSLDGTGAGEQYF. For the CDR3, the DNA is TGCGCCAGCAGCTTGGACGGGACAGGGGCGGGTGAGCAGTACTTC.